The 26 T cell receptor beta chains reported below all come from one sample, sequenced in a study of cytomegalovirus exposure and HLA in healthy donors. Here immunoSEQ multiplex PCR was the method, and the copy in TCRdb shows in-frame clones only, minus some. This sample carries over 130,000 clones, about 88% of them seen once, and the ten largest clones take around 10%. The sequenced material came from PBMCs. The receptors shown here come from a man aged 18-30 years in good health and CMV-seropositive.

This clone was counted a few times. The J gene is TRBJ2-3, the V gene TRBV7-3; TRBD1 is a possible D gene (5 bases). This CDR3 spans 15 amino acids. The V gene lost 4 bases and the J gene lost 3 bases, with 14 bases spanning the gap. Germline CDR1 and CDR2: SGHTA and FQGTGA. Here the CDR3 DNA reads TGTGCCAGCAGCTCAGGGTCCCTCGGAACAGATACGCAGTATTTT. Translating gives CASSSGSLGTDTQYF.

The chain is built from TRBV15 and TRBJ1-5; D is perhaps TRBD1 (6 bases). The CDR3 is made up of 17 amino acids. Germline-derived CDR1 and CDR2 are LNHNV and YYDKDF (reference sequence). V was trimmed by 0 bases and J by 1 base, leaving 13 bases between them. Here the CDR3 DNA reads TGTGCCACCAGCAGAGATCGACAGGCGCTGAGCAATCAGCCCCAGCATTTT. Amino acids: CATSRDRQALSNQPQHF.

The rearrangement links TRBV27 to TRBJ2-1; no firm D call. This CDR3 is built from 13 residues. Germline loops: CDR1 MNHEY, CDR2 SMNVEV (reference sequence). Trimming took off 1 base at V and 12 bases at J, with 13 bases between the two ends. The CDR3 loop reads CASSLYRSSPQFF. In DNA form, the CDR3 reads TGTGCCAGCAGTTTATACCGGTCTTCCCCGCAGTTCTTC.

The sample holds one count of this clone. V usage is TRBV10-3 and J usage is TRBJ2-7, with a possible D match to TRBD2 (6 bases). This CDR3 is 14 amino acids long. The V end was cut by 0 bases, the J end by 5 bases, with 11 bases between. The germline CDR1 and CDR2 sequences are ENHRY and SYGVKD. CDR3 nucleotides: TGTGCCATCAGTGAGTCGAATCGGGGGAACGAGCAGTACTTC. This gives the protein CAISESNRGNEQYF.

The table lists this clone with a few counts. The rearrangement links TRBV7-2 to TRBJ2-7; 13 positions agree with TRBD2. The CDR3 spans 18 residues. Germline lookup yields CDR1 SGHTA and CDR2 FQGNSA. J lost 1 base, V lost 4 bases, and 10 bases had no gene match. The CDR3 is CASSWGTSGALLSYEQYF. In DNA form, the CDR3 reads TGTGCCAGCAGCTGGGGGACTAGCGGGGCTCTATTATCCTACGAGCAGTACTTC.

V and J are TRBV5-1 and TRBJ2-1, with 11 nucleotides matching TRBD1. Germline CDR1 is SGHRS and CDR2 is YFSETQ. The CDR3 consists of 19 residues. V lost 0 bases and J lost 10; bases outside the gene matches: 18. The CDR3: CASSLAPSRTGGASSEQFF. Written as DNA, the CDR3 is TGCGCCAGCAGCTTGGCACCATCCCGGACAGGGGGCGCTTCCTCAGAGCAGTTCTTC.

The chain combines TRBV4-1 with TRBJ2-2, with a weak D call TRBD2 (6 bases). The germline V gene encodes CDR1 MGHRA and CDR2 YSYEKL. V lost 1 base and J lost 3, with 18 bases in between. There are 18 residues in the CDR3. CDR3 DNA sequence: TGCGCCAGCAGCCAAGGAGTAGCGGTGCTAGGCTACACCGGGGAGCTGTTTTTT. Amino acids: CASSQGVAVLGYTGELFF.

The chain employs TRBV5-1 and TRBJ2-1; D may be TRBD2 (5 bases). The V gene lost 5 bases and the J gene lost 9 bases, with 21 bases spanning the gap. Germline V gene lookup returns CDR1 SGHRS and CDR2 YFSETQ. The CDR3 has 15 amino acids. The CDR3 region has the DNA TGCGCCAGCAGAGTTATAGAGGGTCAGAGTACTGAGCAGTTCTTC. Its protein product is CASRVIEGQSTEQFF.

A note on this clone: A read error may account for a junction end that differs from germline. This chain joins TRBV2 and TRBJ2-3; a weak D match, TRBD1 (6 bases). The CDR3 has 11 residues. CDR1 is SNHLY, CDR2 FYNNEI, per germline. DNA for the CDR3: TGTGCCAGCAGCCCGATGGACAGTACGCATTTT. It yields the protein CASSPMDSTHF.

This clone showed up just a few times. The chain couples TRBV15 to TRBJ2-7; 8 positions agree with TRBD1. The CDR3 runs to 14 residues. The V segment lost 5 bases and the J segment 5 bases; nucleotides outside the gene matches: 8. Looked up from germline, CDR1 is LNHNV and CDR2 is YYDKDF (reference sequence). CDR3 amino acids: CATSWAGGRDEQYF. In DNA form, the CDR3 reads TGTGCCACCAGCTGGGCAGGGGGCCGCGACGAGCAGTACTTC.

J is TRBJ2-7 and V is TRBV5-4; the D is unclear. CDR1 SGHNT and CDR2 YYREEE come from the germline V gene (reference sequence). CDR3 length: 14 amino acids. Trimming cost V 0 bases and J 3 bases, with 10 bases left between them. The CDR3 region has the DNA TGTGCCAGCAGCTTGGACCCAAGCCACTACGAGCAGTACTTC. Its translation: CASSLDPSHYEQYF.

The J gene is TRBJ1-1, the V gene TRBV5-1; D ambiguous. The germline V and J ends were trimmed by 3 bases and 7 bases, with 13 bases remaining between them. Germline loops: CDR1 SGHRS, CDR2 YFSETQ. This CDR3 comprises 13 residues. For the CDR3, the DNA is TGCGCCAGCAGCTATTCAGAGACTGGTGAAGCTTTCTTT. It yields the protein CASSYSETGEAFF.

The chain couples TRBV15 to TRBJ1-1, with 9 positions matching TRBD1. The CDR3 has 13 residues. V was clipped by 6 bases and J by 7 bases; unmatched bases: 6. Germline assignment: CDR1 LNHNV and CDR2 YYDKDF (reference sequence). The DNA of the CDR3 is TGTGCCACCAGTAGGACAGGGGCGATTGAAGCTTTCTTT. It yields the protein CATSRTGAIEAFF. Together with reference TRBV15 and TRBJ1-1, the CDR3 gives the full variable domain: DAMVIQNPRYQVTQFGKPVTLSCSQTLNHNVMYWYQQKSSQAPKLLFHYYDKDFNNEADTPDNFQSRRPNTSFCFLDIRSPGLGDTAMYLCATSRTGAIEAFFGQGTRLTVV.

This chain uses TRBV2 with TRBJ1-5; D is possibly TRBD1 (6 bases). Germline values: CDR1 SNHLY, CDR2 FYNNEI. This CDR3 is built from 16 residues. The V gene lost 5 bases and the J gene lost 1 base, with 15 bases spanning the gap. In DNA, the CDR3 is TGTGCCAGCAGTCAGGGGAAAGGGATGAGCAATCAGCCCCAGCATTTT. Its translation: CASSQGKGMSNQPQHF.

J is TRBJ2-3 and V is TRBV9; 8 nucleotides line up with TRBD1. The CDR3 loop spans 15 amino acids. Germline V gene lookup returns CDR1 SGDLS and CDR2 YYNGEE. V dropped 0 bases and J dropped 7; count of bases not matched to a gene: 7. CDR3 loop: CASSVEGTGRHTQYF. For the CDR3, the DNA is TGTGCCAGCAGCGTAGAAGGGACAGGCAGGCATACGCAGTATTTT.

J is TRBJ1-6 and V is TRBV30; 8 bases map to TRBD1. V lost 5 bases and J lost 8; bases outside the gene matches: 11. This CDR3 has 15 amino acids. Germline CDR1 GTSNPN, CDR2 SVGIG (reference sequence). DNA for the CDR3: TGTGCCTGGGCCGACAGGGGTCGGATTTATTCACCCCTCCACTTT. Translation gives CAWADRGRIYSPLHF.

The chain is built from TRBV10-1 and TRBJ2-5; TRBD1 aligns across 9 bases. J gave up 7 bases and V 5 bases, and 5 bases lay outside the gene matches. CDR3 size: 13 residues. Germline loops: CDR1 WNHNN, CDR2 SYGVQD (reference sequence). CDR3 amino acids: CASSPDRGGTQYF. The CDR3 DNA is TGCGCCAGCAGTCCGGACAGGGGTGGGACCCAGTACTTC.

This sequence joins TRBV7-3 and TRBJ2-1, with 8 bases matching TRBD2. The CDR3 is made up of 13 amino acids. The V and J ends lost 4 bases and 9 bases, in that order; junction bases with no gene match: 5. Germline assignment: CDR1 SGHTA and CDR2 FQGTGA. This CDR3 is CASSSGTSSEQFF. The CDR3, as DNA: TGTGCCAGCAGCTCCGGGACTAGTTCTGAGCAGTTCTTC.

The chain links TRBV10-3 to TRBJ2-1; D is possibly TRBD1 (5 bases). The V gene lost 10 bases and the J gene lost 0 bases, with 13 bases spanning the gap. The CDR3 loop spans 14 amino acids. Germline CDR1 reads ENHRY; CDR2 reads SYGVKD. CDR3 in amino acids: CATQGASSYNEQFF. CDR3 nucleotides: TGTGCCACCCAGGGCGCTAGCTCCTACAATGAGCAGTTCTTC.

This chain connects TRBV7-9 to TRBJ2-2; TRBD1 aligns across 7 bases. Germline-derived CDR1 and CDR2 are SEHNR and FQNEAQ (reference sequence). Trimming cost V 5 bases and J 0 bases; bases outside gene matches: 9. The CDR3 runs 17 residues. The CDR3 bases are TGTGCCAGCAGCAAGGTGACAGGGAACGCGAACACCGGGGAGCTGTTTTTT. Amino acid sequence: CASSKVTGNANTGELFF.

The chain is built from TRBV27 and TRBJ2-1, with D possibly TRBD2 on 5 matching bases. The V end was cut by 6 bases, the J end by 4 bases, with 10 bases between. Germline CDR1 MNHEY, CDR2 SMNVEV (reference sequence). This CDR3 is 13 amino acids long. DNA for the CDR3: TGTGCCAGCAGGAGAGGGCCGTACAATGAGCAGTTCTTC. It specifies CASRRGPYNEQFF.

The chain employs TRBV29-1 and TRBJ2-1; 10 positions match TRBD2. This CDR3 contains 13 residues. CDR1 SQVTM and CDR2 ANQGSEA come from the germline V gene. J was trimmed by 8 bases and V by 4 bases; bases with no gene match: 5. In DNA form, the CDR3 reads TGCAGCGTTGGACTAGCGGGCATCCATGAGCAGTTCTTC. This gives the protein CSVGLAGIHEQFF.

V and J are TRBV2 and TRBJ1-1; no firm D call. This CDR3 region has 12 residues. Germline loops: CDR1 SNHLY, CDR2 FYNNEI. The ends were cut back, 6 bases at V and 6 bases at J, with 11 bases in the middle. CDR3 coding DNA: TGTGCCAGCAGCCCGGGAATCGCTGAAGCTTTCTTT. This codes for CASSPGIAEAFF.

This rearrangement joins TRBV5-6 to TRBJ2-7; TRBD2 matches 14 bases. CDR1 SGHDT and CDR2 YYEEEE come from the germline V gene. The CDR3 spans 16 residues. Germline trimming cut 0 bases from V and 4 bases from J; bases unmatched to any gene: 3. The CDR3: CASSLAGTSGGYEQYF. The CDR3 DNA follows: TGTGCCAGCAGCTTGGCCGGGACTAGCGGGGGATACGAGCAGTACTTC.

V and J are TRBV5-1 and TRBJ2-5, with 12 bases lining up with TRBD2. V was pared by 4 bases and J by 3 bases, with 7 bases of the junction left unmatched. Germline assignment: CDR1 SGHRS and CDR2 YFSETQ. The CDR3 consists of 16 residues. CDR3 residues: CASSPGLAGLKETQYF. CDR3 nucleotide sequence: TGCGCCAGCAGCCCAGGACTAGCGGGGCTGAAAGAGACCCAGTACTTC. Full variable domain (outside the CDR3, taken from reference TRBV5-1 and TRBJ2-5): KAGVTQTPRYLIKTRGQQVTLSCSPISGHRSVSWYQQTPGQGLQFLFEYFSETQRNKGNFPGRFSGRQFSNSRSEMNVSTLELGDSALYLCASSPGLAGLKETQYFGPGTRLLVL.

The V call is TRBV27, the J call TRBJ1-5; D gene ambiguous. Germline V gives CDR1 MNHEY, CDR2 SMNVEV (reference sequence). The CDR3 has 16 amino acids. Trimming left V 2 bases short and J 3 bases short, with 14 bases between. CDR3 bases: TGTGCCAGCAGTTTAGGCGTTGGGCAGAACAATCAGCCCCAGCATTTT. Its translation: CASSLGVGQNNQPQHF.